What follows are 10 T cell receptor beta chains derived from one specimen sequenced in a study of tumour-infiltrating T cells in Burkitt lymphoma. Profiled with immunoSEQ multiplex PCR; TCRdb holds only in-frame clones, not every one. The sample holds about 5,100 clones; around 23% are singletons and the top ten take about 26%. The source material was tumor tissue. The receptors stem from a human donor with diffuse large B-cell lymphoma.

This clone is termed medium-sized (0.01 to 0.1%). CDR3 loop: CSILEQTSSGNTIYF. The CDR3 region has the DNA TGCAGCATCCTGGAACAGACCAGCTCTGGAAACACCATATATTTT. The chain carries TRBV29-1 and TRBJ1-3, with unresolved D. With 8 bases removed from V and 0 bases from J, the gap between germline ends came to 17 bases. The CDR3 has 15 residues. Germline CDR1 SQVTM, CDR2 ANQGSEA.

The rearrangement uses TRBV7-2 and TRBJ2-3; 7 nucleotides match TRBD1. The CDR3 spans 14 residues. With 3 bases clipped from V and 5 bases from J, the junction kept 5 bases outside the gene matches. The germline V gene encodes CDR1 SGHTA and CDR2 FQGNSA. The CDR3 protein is CASSFGQAIDTQYF. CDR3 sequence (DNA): TGTGCCAGCAGCTTCGGACAGGCTATAGATACGCAGTATTTT. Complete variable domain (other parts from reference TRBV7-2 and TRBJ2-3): GAGVSQSPSNKVTEKGKDVELRCDPISGHTALYWYRQSLGQGLEFLIYFQGNSAPDKSGLPSDRFSAERTGGSVSTLTIQRTQQEDSAVYLCASSFGQAIDTQYFGPGTRLTVL.

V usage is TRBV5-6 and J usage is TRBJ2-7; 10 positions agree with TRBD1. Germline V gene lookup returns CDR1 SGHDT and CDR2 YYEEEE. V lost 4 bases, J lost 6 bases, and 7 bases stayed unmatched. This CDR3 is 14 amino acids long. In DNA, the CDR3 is TGTGCCAGCAGCCTGGGACAGGGGCTCGGCGAGCAGTACTTC. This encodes CASSLGQGLGEQYF.

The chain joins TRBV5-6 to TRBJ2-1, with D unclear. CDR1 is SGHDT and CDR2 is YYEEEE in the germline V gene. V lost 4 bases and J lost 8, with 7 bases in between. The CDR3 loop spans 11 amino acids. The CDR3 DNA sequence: TGTGCCAGCAGCCCCGCCCATGAGCAGTTCTTC. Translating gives CASSPAHEQFF.

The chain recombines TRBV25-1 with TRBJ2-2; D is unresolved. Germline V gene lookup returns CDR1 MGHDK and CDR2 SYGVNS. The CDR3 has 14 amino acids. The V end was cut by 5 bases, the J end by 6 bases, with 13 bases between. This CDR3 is CASSKALIAGELFF. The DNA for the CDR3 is TGTGCCAGCAGTAAAGCTCTTATTGCCGGGGAGCTGTTTTTT.

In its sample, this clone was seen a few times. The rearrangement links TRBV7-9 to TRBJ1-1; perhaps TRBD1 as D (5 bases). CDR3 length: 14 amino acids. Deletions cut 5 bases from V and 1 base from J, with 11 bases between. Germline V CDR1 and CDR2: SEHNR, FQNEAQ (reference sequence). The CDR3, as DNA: TGTGCCAGCAGCCCCGGGACCAAGAACACTGAAGCTTTCTTT. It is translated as CASSPGTKNTEAFF.

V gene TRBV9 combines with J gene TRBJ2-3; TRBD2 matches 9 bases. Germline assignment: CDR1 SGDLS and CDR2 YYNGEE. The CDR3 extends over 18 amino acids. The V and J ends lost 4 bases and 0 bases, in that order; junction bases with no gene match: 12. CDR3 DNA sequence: TGTGCCAGCAGCATGCCTAGCGGGATCTGGGAGAGCACAGATACGCAGTATTTT. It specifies CASSMPSGIWESTDTQYF.

The CDR3 DNA is TGTGCCAGCAGTTTCCGTCAAGGCTACACCTTC. Its protein product is CASSFRQGYTF. V gene TRBV28 combines with J gene TRBJ1-2; D gene ambiguous. This CDR3 is 11 amino acids long. Germline-derived CDR1 and CDR2 are MDHEN and SYDVKM. Trimming cost V 3 bases and J 8 bases, with 7 bases left between them.

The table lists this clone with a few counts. CDR3 sequence: CASSEPSGRAGNEQFF. The CDR3 nucleotides read TGTGCCAGCAGTGAACCGAGCGGGAGGGCCGGCAATGAGCAGTTCTTC. The chain combines TRBV2 with TRBJ2-1; TRBD2 matches at 10 bases. The trim removed 2 bases at V and 6 bases at J, leaving 7 bases unmatched. Germline V lookup: CDR1 SNHLY, CDR2 FYNNEI. The CDR3 extends over 16 amino acids. Full variable domain (remainder filled in from reference TRBV2 and TRBJ2-1): EPEVTQTPSHQVTQMGQEVILRCVPISNHLYFYWYRQILGQKVEFLVSFYNNEISEKSEIFDDQFSVERPDGSNFTLKIRSTKLEDSAMYFCASSEPSGRAGNEQFFGPGTRLTVL.

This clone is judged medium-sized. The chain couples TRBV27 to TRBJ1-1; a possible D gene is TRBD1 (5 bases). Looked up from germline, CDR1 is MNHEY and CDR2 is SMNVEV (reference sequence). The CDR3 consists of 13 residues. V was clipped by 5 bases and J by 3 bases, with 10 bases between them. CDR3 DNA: TGTGCCAGCAGTGTGTGGGGGTACACTGAAGCTTTCTTT. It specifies CASSVWGYTEAFF.